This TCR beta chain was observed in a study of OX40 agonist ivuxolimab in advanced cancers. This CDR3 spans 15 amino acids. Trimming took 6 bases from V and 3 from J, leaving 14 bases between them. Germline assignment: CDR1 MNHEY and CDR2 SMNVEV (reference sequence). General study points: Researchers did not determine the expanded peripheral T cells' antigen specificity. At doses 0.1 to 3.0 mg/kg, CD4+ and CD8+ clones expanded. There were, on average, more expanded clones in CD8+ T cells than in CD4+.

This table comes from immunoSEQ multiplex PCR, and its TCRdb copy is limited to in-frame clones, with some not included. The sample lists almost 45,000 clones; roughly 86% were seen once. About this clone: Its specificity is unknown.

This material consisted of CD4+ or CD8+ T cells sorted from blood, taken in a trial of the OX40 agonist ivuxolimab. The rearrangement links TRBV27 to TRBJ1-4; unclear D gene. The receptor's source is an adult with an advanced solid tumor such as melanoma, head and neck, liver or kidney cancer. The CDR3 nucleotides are TGTGCCAGCAGGGCCGGGGTGGCCTCTAATGAAAAACTGTTTTTT. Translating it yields CASRAGVASNEKLFF.